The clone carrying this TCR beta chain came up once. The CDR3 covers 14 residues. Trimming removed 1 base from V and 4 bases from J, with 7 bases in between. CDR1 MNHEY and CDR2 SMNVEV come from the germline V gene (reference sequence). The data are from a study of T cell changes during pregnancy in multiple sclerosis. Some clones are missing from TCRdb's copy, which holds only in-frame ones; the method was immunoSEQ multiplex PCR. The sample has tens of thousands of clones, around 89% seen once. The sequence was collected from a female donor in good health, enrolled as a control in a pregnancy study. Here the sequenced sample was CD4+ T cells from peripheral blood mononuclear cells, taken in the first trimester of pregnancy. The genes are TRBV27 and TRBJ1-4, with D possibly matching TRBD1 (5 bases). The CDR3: CASSLWGDNEKLFF. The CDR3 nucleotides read TGTGCCAGCAGTTTATGGGGGGATAATGAAAAACTGTTTTTT.